What follows are 29 T cell receptor beta chains derived from one specimen sequenced in a study of regulatory T cells in long-lasting Graves disease. Both iRepertoire HTBI primers and Arm-PCR of CDR3 regions were used to build the TCR beta libraries. TCRdb processed the multiplex PCR reads anew with MiXCR; each CDR3 protein has one entry. Altogether some 250,000 distinct CDR3 sequences are present, more than 15% being singletons, with the ten largest covering about 15%. Time point reported: newly diagnosed GD, antithyroid drugs for less than 3 months. Construction of the TCR library relied on RNA isolated from PBMCs. This same sample was also part of a study on T cells in Graves' hyperthyroidism and ophthalmopathy.

This sample comprised peripheral blood mononuclear cells (PBMCs), obtained at new diagnosis, from a patient treated with antithyroid drugs. These receptors all come from a woman aged 25 to 45 with Graves disease.

This clonotype was found many times. This sequence joins TRBV29-1 and TRBJ2-7; no clear D gene. V gave up 0 bases and J gave up 1 base, with 7 bases separating them. The CDR3 contains 13 residues. Germline V CDR1 and CDR2: SQVTM, ANQGSEA. CDR3 DNA sequence: TGCAGCGTTGAAGATGGCCGGTCCTACGAGCAGTACTTC. Its translation: CSVEDGRSYEQYF.

V usage is TRBV6-1 and J usage is TRBJ2-5, with 15 bases matching TRBD2. The V gene end was trimmed by 6 bases and the J gene end by 5 bases; junction bases not matched to a gene: 7. Germline CDR1 MNHNS, CDR2 SASEGT. The CDR3 spans 16 residues. The CDR3 region is CASRPGTSGGRETQYF. The DNA for the CDR3 is TGTGCCAGCAGACCCGGGACTAGCGGGGGGAGGGAGACCCAGTACTTC.

This clonotype was detected many times. This chain uses TRBV5-5 with TRBJ1-1, with D tentatively TRBD1 (5 bases). V was pared by 4 bases and J by 1 base, with 17 bases between. Germline V gene sequence: CDR1 SGHKS, CDR2 YYEKEE (reference sequence). The CDR3 spans 16 residues. Here the CDR3 DNA reads TGTGCCAGCAGCAACCCAGGGAGGAGAGCGAACACTGAAGCTTTCTTT. This sequence encodes CASSNPGRRANTEAFF.

CDR3 region: CASSYTKEQGGTIYF. Written as DNA, the CDR3 is TGTGCCAGCAGTTACACGAAAGAACAGGGTGGCACCATATATTTT. The chain has TRBV6-5 and TRBJ1-3; weak D call: TRBD1 (6 bases). Germline lookup yields CDR1 MNHEY and CDR2 SVGAGI. Trimming took 2 bases from V and 9 from J, leaving 17 bases between them. The CDR3 is 15 residues long.

For this clonotype: A far larger clone is one nucleotide away, so this likely arose from a read error. The rearrangement links TRBV6-2 or TRBV6-3 to TRBJ1-6; 9 bases align to TRBD1. The CDR3 is 13 residues long. Germline V gene sequence: CDR1 MNHEY, CDR2 SVGEGT. V lost 6 bases, J lost 8 bases, and 2 bases stayed unmatched. The CDR3 region has the DNA TGTGCCAGCAGCCGGGACAGGGATTCACCCCTCCACTTT. Residues: CASSRDRDSPLHF.

The sample holds many counts of this clonotype. CDR3 DNA: TGTGCCAGCAGCCAATATGGGCGGTTGGCAGCGATGGGCAATGAGCAGTTCTTC. Amino acids: CASSQYGRLAAMGNEQFF. This chain uses TRBV14 with TRBJ2-1; no reliable D call. Looked up from germline, CDR1 is SGHDN and CDR2 is FVKESK. The V and J ends lost 2 bases and 6 bases respectively, with 23 bases between them. This CDR3 comprises 18 residues.

This clonotype has a count of ten or more. The rearrangement uses TRBV12-3 or TRBV12-4 and TRBJ2-1; D uncertain. Trimming took off 6 bases at V and 10 bases at J, with 13 bases between the two ends. The CDR3 sequence is 12 residues long. CDR3 bases: TGTGCCAGCAGCCAAAGGGCGCGGGAGCAGTTCTTC. Its protein product is CASSQRAREQFF.

This clonotype was observed at least ten times. The rearrangement joins TRBV6-2 or TRBV6-3 to TRBJ2-7; D gene uncertain. There are 15 residues in the CDR3. CDR1 and CDR2 (germline): MNHEY, SVGEGT. V dropped 6 bases and J dropped 0 bases, with 15 bases sitting between them. CDR3 loop: CASSKTNMISYEQYF. DNA of the CDR3: TGTGCCAGCAGCAAAACAAACATGATCTCCTACGAGCAGTACTTC.

This clonotype was seen a few times. V and J are TRBV25-1 and TRBJ2-1, with 11 bases fitting TRBD1. This CDR3 contains 15 residues. V was clipped by 3 bases and J by 5 bases; unmatched bases: 3. Germline V gene lookup returns CDR1 MGHDK and CDR2 SYGVNS. CDR3 amino acids: CASSEGQGDNNEQFF. The CDR3 region has the DNA TGTGCCAGCAGTGAGGGACAGGGGGATAACAATGAGCAGTTCTTC.

The V and J genes are TRBV6-5 and TRBJ1-1, with TRBD1 matching 9 bases. Germline CDR1 MNHEY, CDR2 SVGAGI. J gave up 10 bases and V 2 bases, and 5 bases lay outside the gene matches. The CDR3 has 13 residues. CDR3 protein: CASSYRDRVSAFF. The CDR3 DNA reads TGTGCCAGCAGTTACCGGGACAGGGTATCAGCTTTCTTT.

In regard to this clonotype: A far larger clone is only one base removed, so a read error is likely. Without the conserved terminal phenylalanine or tryptophan, this CDR3 likely stems from a read error. This sequence joins TRBV2 and TRBJ2-1; 8 positions match TRBD2. CDR1 is SNHLY and CDR2 is FYNNEI in the germline V gene. Trimming cost V 6 bases and J 4 bases; bases outside gene matches: 17. This CDR3 has 18 residues. CDR3 region: CASSHTTHSGGNYNEQFV. In nucleotides, the CDR3 is TGTGCCAGCAGCCACACCACACACAGCGGGGGCAATTACAATGAGCAGTTCGTC.

This clonotype appeared many times. The genes are TRBV18 and TRBJ2-7, with 7 bases lining up with TRBD2. Trimming removed 6 bases from V and 6 bases from J; junction bases left unmatched: 11. Germline assignment: CDR1 KGHSH and CDR2 LQKENI. CDR3 size: 14 residues. The chain's CDR3 is CASSPGRAVSEQYF. Here the CDR3 DNA reads TGTGCCAGCTCCCCGGGGAGGGCAGTGAGCGAGCAGTACTTC.

V gene TRBV28 combines with J gene TRBJ2-7; D gene uncertain. Trimming took 6 bases from V and 0 from J, leaving 12 bases between them. The V gene's germline CDR1 is MDHEN and CDR2 SYDVKM. The CDR3 is 14 amino acids. In DNA, the CDR3 is TGTGCCAGCAGCCCCTACTGGAGCTCCTACGAGCAGTACTTC. Translation: CASSPYWSSYEQYF.

A few counts support this clonotype. A read error is possible here, since a much larger clone lies one base away. The J gene is TRBJ2-5, the V gene TRBV6-1, with 9 bases matching TRBD1. This CDR3 contains 15 residues. Germline lookup yields CDR1 MNHNS and CDR2 SASEGT. The CDR3: CTSSWGRQGGETQYF. The CDR3 region has the DNA TGTACCAGCAGCTGGGGTAGACAGGGGGGAGAGACCCAGTACTTC.

In this sample, this clonotype turned up many times. The CDR3: CASSRIKVQFF. The CDR3 nucleotides are TGTGCCAGCAGTCGAATAAAGGTGCAGTTCTTC. The V call is TRBV12-3 or TRBV12-4, the J call TRBJ2-1, with no clear D. This CDR3 spans 11 amino acids. V shed 5 bases and J shed 12 bases, with 11 bases lying between them.

This clonotype has ten or more counts. V usage is TRBV4-1 and J usage is TRBJ2-5, with 9 nucleotides matching TRBD2. This CDR3 comprises 17 residues. After removal of 3 bases from V and 6 bases from J, the junction contained 14 bases not matched to a gene. CDR1 and CDR2 from the germline V gene are MGHRA and YSYEKL. CDR3 protein: CASSQTLTGRGGKTQYF. As DNA, the CDR3 is TGCGCCAGCAGCCAGACCCTGACGGGGCGGGGGGGTAAGACCCAGTACTTC.

This clonotype was observed many times. The gene calls are TRBV5-1 and TRBJ2-7, with D possibly matching TRBD1 (5 bases). Germline V lookup: CDR1 SGHRS, CDR2 YFSETQ. The V gene lost 0 bases and the J gene lost 3 bases, with 10 bases spanning the gap. This CDR3 is built from 14 residues. The CDR3 here is CASSLATTDYEQYF. CDR3 DNA sequence: TGCGCCAGCAGCTTGGCCACGACAGACTACGAGCAGTACTTC.

The chain links TRBV4-1 to TRBJ1-2, with D perhaps matching TRBD1 (5 bases). The CDR3 is made up of 13 amino acids. Germline V gene sequence: CDR1 MGHRA, CDR2 YSYEKL. Trimming removed 4 bases at V and 4 bases at J, with 10 bases between. CDR3 bases: TGCGCCAGCAGCCCAATAGGGGCCTATGGCTACACCTTC. This gives the protein CASSPIGAYGYTF.

This clonotype has a count of ten or more. This sequence joins TRBV20-1 and TRBJ2-1; the D gene is possibly TRBD2 (6 bases). The germline CDR1 and CDR2 sequences are DFQATT and SNEGSKA (reference sequence). Trimming shortened V by 3 bases and J by 13 bases, and 22 bases separated the two germline ends. This CDR3 contains 14 residues. In nucleotides, the CDR3 is TGCAGTGCTAGGGGGGGAACCGGAGTTATCGGACAGTTCTTC. Translation: CSARGGTGVIGQFF.

The chain is built from TRBV28 and TRBJ2-7, with a possible D match to TRBD2 (7 bases). V lost 3 bases and J 2 bases, leaving 14 bases between the germline ends. This CDR3 region has 15 residues. CDR1 is MDHEN and CDR2 is SYDVKM in the germline V gene. The CDR3 sequence is CASSLRGGLPYEQYF. DNA of the CDR3: TGTGCCAGCAGTTTGAGGGGGGGGCTCCCCTACGAGCAGTACTTC.

This clonotype has ten or more counts. V usage is TRBV5-5 and J usage is TRBJ1-1, with TRBD1 matching 9 bases. Trimming at V came to 0 bases and at J to 7 bases, leaving 4 bases not matched to a gene. Germline V gene sequence: CDR1 SGHKS, CDR2 YYEKEE (reference sequence). This CDR3 is 14 amino acids long. CDR3 in DNA: TGTGCCAGCAGCTTGGCCACAGGGGGCGGTGAAGCTTTCTTT. This encodes CASSLATGGGEAFF.

This chain uses TRBV2 with TRBJ1-1; 9 bases are a match to TRBD1. Trimming at V came to 1 base and at J to 1 base, leaving 4 bases not matched to a gene. CDR3 length: 16 residues. Germline V gene sequence: CDR1 SNHLY, CDR2 FYNNEI. The chain's CDR3 is CASSEGQGDENTEAFF. DNA for the CDR3: TGTGCCAGCAGTGAAGGACAGGGGGACGAGAACACTGAAGCTTTCTTT.

The rearrangement joins TRBV10-3 to TRBJ2-7; D possibly corresponds to TRBD1 (6 bases). The V gene's germline CDR1 is ENHRY and CDR2 SYGVKD. V lost 9 bases and J lost 0, with 15 bases in between. The CDR3 extends over 14 amino acids. The chain's CDR3 is CAMAKTGSSYEQYF. DNA of the CDR3: TGTGCCATGGCGAAGACAGGCAGCTCCTACGAGCAGTACTTC.

This clonotype was seen repeatedly, ten times or more. The chain employs TRBV20-1 and TRBJ1-5; D possibly corresponds to TRBD1 (5 bases). The CDR3 spans 15 residues. Germline V gene sequence: CDR1 DFQATT, CDR2 SNEGSKA (reference sequence). Trimming shortened V by 6 bases and J by 0 bases, and 15 bases separated the two germline ends. For the CDR3, the DNA is TGCAGTGCCCAACGGGGGGAGAGTAGCAATCAGCCCCAGCATTTT. This sequence encodes CSAQRGESSNQPQHF.

This clonotype was seen many times. The chain combines TRBV18 with TRBJ2-3; D remains ambiguous. CDR3 length equals 14 residues. Germline CDR1 is KGHSH and CDR2 is LQKENI. Deletions cut 2 bases from V and 2 bases from J, with 8 bases between. CDR3 residues: CASSPVPYTDTQYF. CDR3 DNA: TGTGCCAGCTCACCAGTTCCTTACACAGATACGCAGTATTTT.

As regards this clonotype: With a far larger clone one base away, a read error is the likely cause. This CDR3 reads CASSHGRIEAFF. The CDR3 DNA sequence: TGTGCCAGCAGCCACGGACGGATTGAAGCTTTCTTT. The chain carries TRBV11-2 and TRBJ2-3, with D unresolved. The J call is doubtful: the DNA matches TRBJ1-1 better. The CDR3 runs to 12 residues. Germline V gives CDR1 SGHAT, CDR2 FQNNGV.

The chain employs TRBV28 and TRBJ1-2, with TRBD1 matching 8 bases. Trimming cost V 5 bases and J 5 bases; bases outside gene matches: 7. The length of the CDR3 is 14 residues. Germline values: CDR1 MDHEN, CDR2 SYDVKM. The CDR3 region is CASSTSGQEYGYTF. CDR3 nucleotides: TGTGCCAGCAGTACCTCGGGACAGGAGTATGGCTACACCTTC.

This clonotype showed up many times. V is TRBV20-1 and J is TRBJ2-1, with D possibly being TRBD2 (6 bases). The length of the CDR3 is 15 residues. Trimming took off 6 bases at V and 0 bases at J, with 15 bases between the two ends. Germline-derived CDR1 and CDR2 are DFQATT and SNEGSKA (reference sequence). CDR3 in DNA: TGCAGTGCCACTTTGGGGGGAAGCTCCTACAATGAGCAGTTCTTC. Residues: CSATLGGSSYNEQFF.

This clonotype has a count of ten or more. V usage is TRBV6-1 and J usage is TRBJ1-1; 7 positions agree with TRBD1. V lost 7 bases and J lost 5; bases outside the gene matches: 10. Germline CDR1 MNHNS, CDR2 SASEGT. This CDR3 is 14 amino acids long. CDR3 bases: TGTGCCAGCACCCCTGGGGACAGAAGAACTGAAGCTTTCTTT. Residues: CASTPGDRRTEAFF.